What follows are 12 T cell receptor beta chains derived from one specimen sequenced in a study of blood T cells in healthy people across ages. A second PCR of roughly 7 to 11 cycles used a sample-barcoded 5' primer and a J-beta primer mix. From the 5' RACE reads, TCRdb called clonotypes with MiXCR, one entry per CDR3 protein. The repertoire has more than 1,400,000 distinct CDR3 sequences, roughly 45% of them found once; the top ten carry approximately 7.9%. The sample comprised blood. Source of these receptors: a woman aged 18-29 years in good health.

The CDR3 loop reads CASSRDVGREQYF. The DNA of the CDR3 is TGCGCCAGCAGCCGAGACGTTGGACGCGAGCAGTACTTC. The chain employs TRBV5-1 and TRBJ2-7; D gene uncertain. Germline lookup yields CDR1 SGHRS and CDR2 YFSETQ. Trimming removed 4 bases from V and 6 bases from J, with 14 bases in between. The CDR3 is made up of 13 amino acids.

The chain is built from TRBV21-1 and TRBJ1-1; the listed D gene, TRBD1, was not tested against the DNA. TRBV21-1 is labeled a pseudogene. The CDR3 extends over 17 amino acids. CDR3 amino acids: CASSFREPGRLNTEAFF. The CDR3 DNA reads as TGTGCCAGCAGCTTCCGGGAGCCGGGCAGGCTGAACACTGAAGCTTTCTTT.

V is TRBV2 and J is TRBJ2-4; D may be TRBD1 (5 bases). TRBJ2-7 explains the end of the DNA better; the J call may be wrong. This CDR3 has 14 amino acids. The germline CDR1 and CDR2 sequences are SNHLY and FYNNEI. The CDR3 sequence is CASSEGTPSYEQYF. Written as DNA, the CDR3 is TGTGCCAGCAGTGAAGGGACACCGTCCTACGAGCAGTACTTC.

Comment on this clonotype: Sequence at one end of the junction differs from germline and may be a read error. The chain combines TRBV7-3 with TRBJ2-2; weak D call: TRBD2 (6 bases). The V gene's germline CDR1 is SGHTA and CDR2 FQGTGA. This CDR3 has 18 residues. The DNA of the CDR3 is TGTGCCACCAGCTTAGTCTCCTTCGGGGGATCGAACACCGGGGAGCTGTTTTTT. It is translated as CATSLVSFGGSNTGELFF.

A word on this clonotype: One base away lies a much larger clone, so this may be a sequencing read error. V usage is TRBV29-1 and J usage is TRBJ1-1; 10 positions match TRBD1. This CDR3 comprises 13 residues. Germline CDR1 is SQVTM and CDR2 is ANQGSEA. CDR3 sequence (DNA): TGCAGCATTGAAGACCGGGACAGGGGTGGCGCTTTCTTT. It specifies CSIEDRDRGGAFF.

The genes are TRBV7-8 and TRBJ2-1, with TRBD2 matching over 7 bases. The CDR3 has 14 residues. The V and J ends lost 6 bases and 6 bases, in that order; junction bases with no gene match: 8. Germline V gene data show CDR1 as SGHVS and CDR2 as FQNEAQ. The CDR3 protein is CASSSRAGRNEQFF. The CDR3 DNA is TGTGCCAGCAGTTCACGAGCGGGGCGCAATGAGCAGTTCTTC.

The rearrangement links TRBV3-1 to TRBJ2-7; D unclear. The CDR3 sequence is 16 residues long. The V gene lost 4 bases and the J gene lost 7 bases, with 23 bases spanning the gap. In germline, CDR1 is LGHDT, CDR2 YNNKEL (reference sequence). CDR3 DNA: TGTGCCAGCAGCCCTACCGTTGGGCAGCCTTTGAGGGAGCAGTACTTC. Translating gives CASSPTVGQPLREQYF.

V gene TRBV9 combines with J gene TRBJ2-1, with TRBD2 identical over 7 bases. Germline loops: CDR1 SGDLS, CDR2 YYNGEE. This CDR3 has 15 residues. The V and J ends lost 3 bases and 8 bases, in that order; junction bases with no gene match: 11. This CDR3 is CASSASGTSKDEQFF. In DNA form, the CDR3 reads TGTGCCAGCAGCGCCAGCGGGACCTCAAAGGATGAGCAGTTCTTC.

This sequence joins TRBV7-3 and TRBJ2-1; TRBD2 agrees at 7 bases. The CDR3 runs to 17 residues. Losses at the gene ends were 1 base for V and 3 bases for J; bases not matched to a gene: 9. CDR1 is SGHTA and CDR2 is FQGTGA in the germline V gene. The CDR3 sequence: CASSLNAPGLLYNEQFF. CDR3 nucleotides: TGTGCCAGCAGCTTAAATGCCCCGGGACTACTCTACAATGAGCAGTTCTTC.

V is TRBV29-1 and J is TRBJ2-2, with D perhaps assigned TRBD1 or TRBD2 (5 bases each). Germline V lookup: CDR1 SQVTM, CDR2 ANQGSEA. CDR3 length: 14 residues. V lost 2 bases and J lost 3, with 10 bases in between. The DNA for the CDR3 is TGCAGCGTTGAACGCCAGGGAGACACCGGGGAGCTGTTTTTT. Translating gives CSVERQGDTGELFF.

This clonotype was recorded once. The junction departs from the called germline gene at one end, perhaps through a read error. V and J are TRBV3-1 and TRBJ1-2; perhaps TRBD1 as D (5 bases). This CDR3 region has 13 residues. The germline V gene encodes CDR1 LGHDT and CDR2 YNNKEL (reference sequence). CDR3 protein: CASSQEGHYGCTF. CDR3 bases: TGTGCCAGCAGCCAAGAGGGGCACTATGGCTGCACCTTC.

V is TRBV5-5 and J is TRBJ2-5, with D perhaps TRBD1 (6 bases). Deletions cut 4 bases from V and 4 bases from J, with 14 bases between. The CDR3 runs to 14 residues. Germline V gives CDR1 SGHKS, CDR2 YYEKEE (reference sequence). CDR3 region: CASSHYRETETQYF. The CDR3, as DNA: TGTGCCAGCAGCCATTACAGGGAAACAGAGACCCAGTACTTC.